This passage covers 4 T cell receptor beta chains from one sample sequenced in a study of T-cell reconstitution after alpha-beta-depleted transplantation in children. Preparation of the TCRbeta library involved a method that used unique molecular identifiers. TCRdb re-derived calls from the PCR reads in MiXCR, one entry per CDR3 protein. The sample yields under 750,000 distinct CDR3 sequences, approximately 22% seen once. This material consisted of PBMCs, mostly from graft donor cells, taken 360 days after TCRalphabeta/CD19-depleted stem cell transplant. These receptors originate from a boy under two years old who had a stem cell transplant for acute myeloid leukemia, so the T cells may come from the graft donor.

V gene TRBV10-3 combines with J gene TRBJ1-1; the D is unclear. This CDR3 spans 14 amino acids. V dropped 0 bases and J dropped 1 base, with 6 bases sitting between them. CDR1 and CDR2 (germline): ENHRY, SYGVKD. The CDR3 loop is CAISESGGNTEAFF. CDR3 in DNA: TGTGCCATCAGTGAGTCCGGAGGGAACACTGAAGCTTTCTTT.

The genes are TRBV20-1 and TRBJ2-5; tentative D call: TRBD2 (5 bases). V was trimmed by 3 bases and J by 1 base, leaving 15 bases between them. Per the germline V gene, CDR1 is DFQATT and CDR2 is SNEGSKA (reference sequence). The CDR3 is made up of 15 amino acids. Here the CDR3 reads CSASTSNPTQETQYF. In DNA form, the CDR3 reads TGCAGTGCTAGCACTAGTAATCCCACCCAAGAGACCCAGTACTTC.

The chain couples TRBV6-5 to TRBJ2-7, with D perhaps matching TRBD2 (6 bases). The CDR3 extends over 16 amino acids. Trimming removed 2 bases from V and 4 bases from J, with 18 bases in between. The germline gives CDR1 MNHEY, CDR2 SVGAGI. The CDR3 DNA reads TGTGCCAGCAGTTACCAAGGACGGAGGGGCTATTACGAGCAGTACGTC. Translated: CASSYQGRRGYYEQYV.

This clonotype has more than one count but fewer than ten. V gene TRBV6-1 combines with J gene TRBJ1-1, with D unclear. With 6 bases removed from V and 4 bases from J, the gap between germline ends came to 15 bases. Germline V gives CDR1 MNHNS, CDR2 SASEGT. The CDR3 sequence is 14 residues long. For the CDR3, the DNA is TGTGCCAGCAGCCTTGGACCGGAGAGCACTGAAGCTTTCTTT. Protein product: CASSLGPESTEAFF.